The 10 T cell receptor beta chains presented below share a single source sample, sequenced in a study of blood T cell repertoires in COVID-19. The assay was immunoSEQ multiplex PCR, and TCRdb's table has in-frame clones only and misses some. The table includes some 130,000 clones, approximately 70% detected once. The source material was peripheral blood. The receptors were gathered from a woman in her 70s with acute or convalescent COVID-19.

The chain joins TRBV18 to TRBJ2-7, with D perhaps TRBD2 (5 bases). Germline CDR1 KGHSH, CDR2 LQKENI. This CDR3 has 13 amino acids. The V end was cut by 3 bases, the J end by 2 bases, with 8 bases between. This chain's CDR3 is CASSPGNTYEQYF. CDR3 nucleotide sequence: TGTGCCAGCTCACCCGGGAATACCTACGAGCAGTACTTC.

The gene calls are TRBV7-3 and TRBJ2-3; 8 bases agree with TRBD1. This CDR3 has 11 amino acids. From germline, CDR1 is SGHTA and CDR2 FQGTGA. Germline trimming cut 9 bases from V and 4 bases from J; bases unmatched to any gene: 0. CDR3 sequence: CARQGADTQYF. The CDR3, as DNA: TGTGCCAGACAGGGGGCAGATACGCAGTATTTT.

This clone was seen only once. This chain joins TRBV4-3 and TRBJ2-5; 9 bases line up with TRBD2. Germline-derived CDR1 and CDR2 are LGHNA and YSLEER. The CDR3 length is 17 residues. The V gene end was trimmed by 1 base and the J gene end by 2 bases; junction bases not matched to a gene: 8. This chain's CDR3 is CASSQVLSGGSQETQYF. Here the CDR3 DNA reads TGCGCCAGCAGCCAAGTACTCAGCGGGGGGTCGCAAGAGACCCAGTACTTC.

The rearrangement links TRBV14 to TRBJ1-2, with TRBD1 identical over 7 bases. Trimming cost V 5 bases and J 4 bases; bases outside gene matches: 7. CDR3 length equals 14 residues. Germline CDR1 SGHDN, CDR2 FVKESK. This CDR3 reads CASSSGGNVYGYTF. CDR3 in DNA: TGTGCCAGCAGCTCAGGGGGAAACGTCTATGGCTACACCTTC.

The chain links TRBV13 to TRBJ1-2; D possibly corresponds to TRBD1 (6 bases). Germline loops: CDR1 PRHDT, CDR2 FYEKMQ (reference sequence). This CDR3 spans 16 amino acids. Deletions cut 2 bases from V and 3 bases from J, with 16 bases between. The CDR3 loop reads CASSLSRASGDYGYTF. CDR3 in DNA: TGTGCCAGCAGCTTATCCCGGGCCTCAGGGGACTATGGCTACACCTTC.

The CDR3 reads CASSKNPTGGSYNEQFF. The CDR3 nucleotides are TGTGCCAGCAGCAAAAATCCGACAGGGGGCTCCTACAATGAGCAGTTCTTC. The rearrangement joins TRBV21-1 to TRBJ2-1; TRBD1, as called in the table, went unchecked against the DNA. TRBV21-1 is labeled a pseudogene. The CDR3 runs 17 residues.

The gene calls are TRBV27 and TRBJ2-1; 10 bases match TRBD2. Germline lookup yields CDR1 MNHEY and CDR2 SMNVEV (reference sequence). The CDR3 totals 15 residues. V was pared by 5 bases and J by 8 bases, with 9 bases of the junction left unmatched. DNA for the CDR3: TGTGCCAGCAGTCTTCAGATAGCGGGAGGTTATGAGCAGTTCTTC. Its translation is CASSLQIAGGYEQFF.

The CDR3 nucleotides are TGTGCCAGCAGCTTGTCGGCCCTGGCTAGTCGCGAGCAGTACTTC. This codes for CASSLSALASREQYF. This sequence joins TRBV5-6 and TRBJ2-7; D remains unclear. CDR1 is SGHDT and CDR2 is YYEEEE in the germline V gene. The CDR3 length is 15 residues. Deletions cut 1 base from V and 6 bases from J, with 17 bases between.

This clone appeared a few times. The gene calls are TRBV7-8 and TRBJ2-2; tentative D call: TRBD2 (5 bases). Between the trimmed V and J ends, which lost 8 bases and 6 bases, there was a span of 10 bases. The germline V gene encodes CDR1 SGHVS and CDR2 FQNEAQ. The CDR3 length is 12 residues. The CDR3 nucleotides are TGTGCCAGCGTCATTAGCGCCGGGGAGCTGTTTTTT. Amino acids: CASVISAGELFF.

This clone has only a few counts. The rearrangement uses TRBV25-1 and TRBJ1-1, with 7 bases fitting TRBD1. Germline values: CDR1 MGHDK, CDR2 SYGVNS. The V segment lost 5 bases and the J segment 2 bases; nucleotides outside the gene matches: 14. The CDR3 is 17 residues long. This CDR3 reads CASSPYWDSGGNTEAFF. CDR3 nucleotides: TGTGCCAGCAGTCCGTACTGGGACAGCGGGGGAAACACTGAAGCTTTCTTT.